The 4 T cell receptor beta chains listed next were all sequenced from one sample in a study of T cell changes during pregnancy in multiple sclerosis. TCRdb's table, derived via immunoSEQ multiplex PCR, lists solely in-frame clones and lacks some. The sample consists of around 80,000 clones, about 90% of them appearing once. This specimen consisted of peripheral blood, obtained before pregnancy. The receptor set was obtained from a female donor with multiple sclerosis, enrolled in a pregnancy study.

The J gene is TRBJ1-1, the V gene TRBV6-5; D is unclear. In germline, CDR1 is MNHEY, CDR2 SVGAGI. Trimming cost V 7 bases and J 4 bases, with 19 bases left between them. The CDR3 totals 15 residues. CDR3 protein: CASIDPGPGGTEAFF. The CDR3 nucleotides read TGTGCCAGCATAGATCCCGGGCCCGGAGGCACTGAAGCTTTCTTT.

The chain's CDR3 is CASRLTENSYGYTF. The CDR3 DNA sequence: TGCGCCAGCAGATTGACAGAGAACTCCTATGGCTACACCTTC. The chain links TRBV5-1 to TRBJ1-2; a possible D gene is TRBD1 (5 bases). CDR1 is SGHRS and CDR2 is YFSETQ in the germline V gene. The CDR3 is 14 amino acids. Trimming removed 5 bases at V and 4 bases at J, with 15 bases between.

A word on this clone: The same CDR3 can be traced to other DNA sequences in this sample. V and J are TRBV18 and TRBJ1-2; D remains unclear. Germline V lookup: CDR1 KGHSH, CDR2 LQKENI. This CDR3 has 13 residues. The V gene lost 3 bases and the J gene lost 2 bases, with 7 bases spanning the gap. The CDR3 DNA follows: TGTGCCAGCTCACCGACTGAAAACTATGGCTACACCTTC. It translates to CASSPTENYGYTF.

V and J are TRBV4-1 and TRBJ2-1; D is undetermined. With 1 base removed from V and 0 bases from J, the gap between germline ends came to 10 bases. CDR3 size: 16 residues. In germline, CDR1 is MGHRA, CDR2 YSYEKL. CDR3 bases: TGCGCCAGCAGCCAAGTAAACATCGTCTCCTACAATGAGCAGTTCTTC. Protein product: CASSQVNIVSYNEQFF.